This TCR beta chain was recorded in a study of shared clonotypes between healthy human individuals. Turning to this clone: No antigen is known for it.

Assay: immunoSEQ multiplex PCR; the TCRdb copy retains only in-frame clones and omits some. The table shows 2 million to 2.5 million clones, with approximately 95% occurring only once. Points from the study as a whole: Donors were few, which limited the genetic and exposure-history diversity represented.

The source is a young man in good health. The source material was naive CD4+ T cells sorted from blood. Subset meaning: CD45RA+ positively selected.

This CDR3 reads CASSQSSASGDGYTF. CDR3 nucleotides: TGTGCCAGCAGCCAATCATCGGCTTCAGGGGATGGCTACACCTTC. The V call is TRBV16, the J call TRBJ1-2; weak D call: TRBD1 (6 bases). The germline gives CDR1 KGHSY, CDR2 FQNENV. The V end was cut by 0 bases, the J end by 6 bases, with 14 bases between. The CDR3 extends over 15 amino acids.